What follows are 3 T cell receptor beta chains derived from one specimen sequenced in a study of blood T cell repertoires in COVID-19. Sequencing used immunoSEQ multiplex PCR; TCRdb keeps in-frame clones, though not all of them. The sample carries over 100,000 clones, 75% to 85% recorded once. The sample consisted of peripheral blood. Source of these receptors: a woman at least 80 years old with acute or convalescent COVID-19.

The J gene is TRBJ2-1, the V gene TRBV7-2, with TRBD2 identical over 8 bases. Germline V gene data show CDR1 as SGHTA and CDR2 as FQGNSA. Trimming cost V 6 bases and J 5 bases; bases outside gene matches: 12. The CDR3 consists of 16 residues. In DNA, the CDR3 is TGTGCCAGCAGTTATATAGCGGGGAAGACAAACAATGAGCAGTTCTTC. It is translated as CASSYIAGKTNNEQFF.

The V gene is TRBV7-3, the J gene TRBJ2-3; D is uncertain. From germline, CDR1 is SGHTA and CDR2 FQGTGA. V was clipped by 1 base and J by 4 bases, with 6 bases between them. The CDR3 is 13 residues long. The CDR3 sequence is CASSLRAPDTQYF. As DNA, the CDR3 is TGTGCCAGCAGCTTAAGGGCTCCAGATACGCAGTATTTT.

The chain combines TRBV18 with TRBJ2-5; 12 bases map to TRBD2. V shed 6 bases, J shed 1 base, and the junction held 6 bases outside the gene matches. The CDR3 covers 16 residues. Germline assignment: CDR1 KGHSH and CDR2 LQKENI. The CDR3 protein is CASSSRLAGVQETQYF. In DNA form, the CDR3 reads TGTGCCAGCTCTTCCCGACTAGCGGGGGTCCAAGAGACCCAGTACTTC.